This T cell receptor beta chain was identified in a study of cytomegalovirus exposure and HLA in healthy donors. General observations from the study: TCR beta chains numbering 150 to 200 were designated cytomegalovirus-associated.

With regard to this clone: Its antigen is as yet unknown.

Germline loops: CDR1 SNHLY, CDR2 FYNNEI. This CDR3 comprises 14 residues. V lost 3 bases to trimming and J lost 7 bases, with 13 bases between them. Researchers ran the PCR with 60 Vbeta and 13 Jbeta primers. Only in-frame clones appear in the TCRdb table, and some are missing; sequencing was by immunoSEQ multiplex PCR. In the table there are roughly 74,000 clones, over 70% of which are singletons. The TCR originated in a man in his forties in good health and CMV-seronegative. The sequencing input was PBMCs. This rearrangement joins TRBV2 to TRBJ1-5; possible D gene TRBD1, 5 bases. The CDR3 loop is CASSDQGRAQPQHF. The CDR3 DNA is TGTGCCAGCAGTGACCAGGGTAGAGCACAGCCCCAGCATTTT.